Ten or more counts support the clone carrying this TCR beta chain. Its target is not known. This sample stems from a study of T cells after yellow fever vaccination. Notes on the study in general: Any FACS-sorted repertoire could hold abundant clonotypes that contaminate it from the bulk population. Clones that expanded after primary vaccination mostly reappeared after the booster (around 96% CD4, 88% CD8).

The CDR3 sequence is 13 residues long. V gave up 7 bases and J gave up 6 bases, with 13 bases separating them. Per the germline V gene, CDR1 is LGHDT and CDR2 is YNNKEL (reference sequence). Conversion of TCR transcripts into cDNA relied on 5'RACE template switching, which added a universal primer site and UMIs. Via MiXCR, TCRdb re-called the 5' RACE reads, giving one row per CDR3 protein. The repertoire holds about 310,000 distinct CDR3 sequences, with less than 4.5% as singletons. The sequencing used PBMCs, collected on the day of the yellow fever booster vaccination. This clonotype originated in a man between 18 and 29 years old who received the YFV17D yellow fever vaccine. The rearrangement joins TRBV3-1 to TRBJ2-1, with D perhaps matching TRBD1 or TRBD2 (5 bases each). CDR3 amino acids: CASMRGGSNEQFF. For the CDR3, the DNA is TGTGCCAGCATGAGGGGCGGTTCCAATGAGCAGTTCTTC.